This T cell receptor beta chain was profiled in a study of Graves' ophthalmopathy and Graves' hyperthyroidism. Ten or more counts support this clonotype. The diagnostic workup employed clinical symptoms, serum thyroxine, TRAb, thyroid ultrasound and orbital computed tomography. The authors amplified TCR beta CDR3 regions, and they did so from RNA transcripts for repertoire sequencing. The authors performed first-round RT-PCR with HTBI primers and then a second-round multiplex PCR. MiXCR was run by TCRdb on the multiplex PCR reads, yielding one entry per CDR3 protein. Of about 210,000 distinct CDR3 sequences in the sample, around 28% were seen once. The sample taken for sequencing was peripheral blood. This TCR was sampled from a man between 45 and 60 years old with Graves' ophthalmopathy.

The DNA for the CDR3 is TGCAGCGTTATAACAGGAATGAACACTGAAGCTTTCTTT. Its translation is CSVITGMNTEAFF. The rearrangement uses TRBV29-1 and TRBJ1-1; D perhaps matches TRBD1 (5 bases). Germline values: CDR1 SQVTM, CDR2 ANQGSEA. V dropped 5 bases and J dropped 0 bases, with 10 bases sitting between them. The CDR3 sequence is 13 residues long.